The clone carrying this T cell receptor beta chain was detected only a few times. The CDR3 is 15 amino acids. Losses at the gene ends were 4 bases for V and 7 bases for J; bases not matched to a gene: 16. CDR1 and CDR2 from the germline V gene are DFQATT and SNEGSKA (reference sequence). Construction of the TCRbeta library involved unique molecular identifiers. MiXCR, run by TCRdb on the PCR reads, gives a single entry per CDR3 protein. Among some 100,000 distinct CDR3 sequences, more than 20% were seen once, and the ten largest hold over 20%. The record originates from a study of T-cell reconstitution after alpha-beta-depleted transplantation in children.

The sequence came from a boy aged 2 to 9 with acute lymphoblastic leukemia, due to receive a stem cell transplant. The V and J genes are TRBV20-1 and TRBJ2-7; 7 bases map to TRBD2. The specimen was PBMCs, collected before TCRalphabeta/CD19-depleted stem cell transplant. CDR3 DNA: TGCAGTGCTAAGAAGAGCGGAGGGACGGGGGGAGAGCAGTACTTC. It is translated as CSAKKSGGTGGEQYF.